The 9 T cell receptor beta chains below all came from one sample that was sequenced in a study of cytomegalovirus exposure and HLA in healthy donors. The PCR employed 60 Vbeta primers together with 13 Jbeta primers. Clones were sequenced by immunoSEQ multiplex PCR, and TCRdb holds only the in-frame ones, with some missing. In the table there are some 200,000 clones, roughly 73% of which are singletons. The sample was PBMCs. The source of these receptors is a female donor in good health and CMV-seronegative.

This chain links TRBV2 with TRBJ2-3; D ambiguous. V was cut by 6 bases and J by 5 bases, with 15 bases left in between. Germline lookup yields CDR1 SNHLY and CDR2 FYNNEI. This CDR3 is built from 14 residues. The CDR3 sequence is CASRPTLVRDTQYF. CDR3 nucleotide sequence: TGTGCCAGCAGGCCGACGCTAGTAAGAGATACGCAGTATTTT.

The V and J genes are TRBV10-3 and TRBJ1-4; D remains ambiguous. V was trimmed by 7 bases and J by 8 bases, leaving 14 bases between them. The length of the CDR3 is 13 residues. Germline CDR1 is ENHRY and CDR2 is SYGVKD. DNA of the CDR3: TGTGCCATCAAGGAATCGGGCGGGGAAAAACTGTTTTTT. Translating it yields CAIKESGGEKLFF.

This clone was picked up a small number of times. The rearrangement joins TRBV19 to TRBJ1-1; D perhaps matches TRBD1 (5 bases). V was clipped by 3 bases and J by 3 bases, with 23 bases between them. The CDR3 extends over 18 amino acids. Per the germline V gene, CDR1 is LNHDA and CDR2 is SQIVND (reference sequence). The CDR3 DNA follows: TGTGCCAGTAGTATCGGTGGAGGGGAGGTTGGTTTGGACACTGAAGCTTTCTTT. Its protein product is CASSIGGGEVGLDTEAFF.

This chain connects TRBV5-1 to TRBJ2-6; TRBD1 agrees at 7 bases. From germline, CDR1 is SGHRS and CDR2 YFSETQ. The CDR3 is 18 residues long. V trimming: 3 bases; J trimming: 0 bases; junction bases outside the gene matches: 9. CDR3 sequence (DNA): TGCGCCAGCAGCTCCACCCGGGACAGAGTCTCTGGGGCCAACGTCCTGACTTTC. This codes for CASSSTRDRVSGANVLTF.

The genes are TRBV30 and TRBJ1-4; D is perhaps TRBD1 (6 bases). This CDR3 is 16 amino acids long. Germline V gene lookup returns CDR1 GTSNPN and CDR2 SVGIG (reference sequence). The ends were cut back, 1 base at V and 7 bases at J, with 19 bases in the middle. The CDR3, as DNA: TGTGCCTGGAGTGGGGCAGGGGCGACTTGGGGTGAAAAACTGTTTTTT. This codes for CAWSGAGATWGEKLFF. The entire variable domain, with the rest obtained from reference TRBV30 and TRBJ1-4, is as follows: SQTIHQWPATLVQPVGSPLSLECTVEGTSNPNLYWYRQAAGRGLQLLFYSVGIGQISSEVPQNLSASRPQDRQFILSSKKLLLSDSGFYLCAWSGAGATWGEKLFFGSGTQLSVL.

The V call is TRBV9, the J call TRBJ2-7; TRBD1 is a possible D gene (6 bases). The germline CDR1 and CDR2 sequences are SGDLS and YYNGEE. Trimming left V 0 bases short and J 7 bases short, with 14 bases between. The CDR3 is made up of 14 amino acids. In nucleotides, the CDR3 is TGTGCCAGCAGCGTAGGACAGGAGAAGGGGGAGCAGTACTTC. It translates to CASSVGQEKGEQYF.

This clone was seen only a few times. The chain has TRBV18 and TRBJ1-3; 8 nucleotides line up with TRBD1. The CDR3 runs 18 residues. The trim removed 6 bases at V and 2 bases at J, leaving 15 bases unmatched. Germline V gene lookup returns CDR1 KGHSH and CDR2 LQKENI. This CDR3 is CASSELWTGSIAGNTIYF. In DNA, the CDR3 is TGTGCCAGCTCGGAGCTTTGGACAGGGAGTATCGCTGGAAACACCATATATTTT.

This chain connects TRBV2 to TRBJ1-5; 7 nucleotides line up with TRBD1. After removal of 5 bases from V and 6 bases from J, the junction contained 10 bases not matched to a gene. CDR1 and CDR2 from the germline V gene are SNHLY and FYNNEI. This CDR3 is built from 15 residues. For the CDR3, the DNA is TGTGCCAGCAGTAAACAGGGGTTCCGGAGTCAGCCCCAGCATTTT. It translates to CASSKQGFRSQPQHF.

In its sample, this clone was seen once. The chain has TRBV15 and TRBJ1-2, with TRBD1 matching 10 bases. The V gene's germline CDR1 is LNHNV and CDR2 YYDKDF (reference sequence). Unmatched junction bases numbered 6, after V lost 0 bases and J lost 14 bases. This CDR3 has 13 amino acids. CDR3 amino acids: CATSREVGDRGTF. The CDR3 DNA reads TGTGCCACCAGCAGAGAAGTAGGGGACAGGGGTACCTTC. Combining the CDR3 with reference TRBV15 and TRBJ1-2 gives the whole variable domain DAMVIQNPRYQVTQFGKPVTLSCSQTLNHNVMYWYQQKSSQAPKLLFHYYDKDFNNEADTPDNFQSRRPNTSFCFLDIRSPGLGDTAMYLCATSREVGDRGTFGSGTRLTVV.